Listed below are T cell receptor beta chains from one sample, sequenced in a study of blood T cell repertoires in COVID-19. Profiling relied on immunoSEQ multiplex PCR, and the TCRdb table lists in-frame clones only, not all of them. The profile covers roughly 200,000 clones, with roughly 86% appearing a single time and around 1.5% taken by the ten largest. Material: peripheral blood. The origin of the receptors is a man aged 18 to 29 with active or convalescent COVID-19. CDR3s include the opening cysteine and the closing phenylalanine or tryptophan. Fields, in order: CDR3 protein, CDR3 DNA, clone size, V gene, J gene, D gene. A D gene is named only where the DNA matches it firmly. Not all rows give a size; the values are once, few, many and, for expanded clones, a class.

CDR3aa: CASGLADEQYF
CDR3nt: TGTGCCAGCGGACTAGCGGACGAGCAGTACTTC
abundance: NA
v_gene: TRBV19
j_gene: TRBJ2-7
d_gene: TRBD2

CDR3aa: CAIMDRGAKNIQYF
CDR3nt: TGTGCCATCATGGACAGGGGAGCCAAAAACATTCAGTACTTC
abundance: NA
v_gene: TRBV2
j_gene: TRBJ2-4
d_gene: TRBD1

CDR3aa: CASSLGQANQPQHF
CDR3nt: TGCGCCAGCAGCTTGGGACAGGCAAATCAGCCCCAGCATTTT
abundance: NA
v_gene: TRBV5-1
j_gene: TRBJ1-5
d_gene: NA

CDR3aa: CASSAGLAGFGETQYF
CDR3nt: TGTGCCAGCAGTGCCGGACTAGCGGGTTTTGGAGAGACCCAGTACTTC
abundance: NA
v_gene: TRBV2
j_gene: TRBJ2-5
d_gene: TRBD2

CDR3aa: CASSILGGLNTEAFF
CDR3nt: TGTGCCAGTAGTATCTTAGGGGGACTGAACACTGAAGCTTTCTTT
abundance: NA
v_gene: TRBV19
j_gene: TRBJ1-1
d_gene: NA

CDR3aa: CASSLRGGIGDTQYF
CDR3nt: TGTGCCAGCAGCTTGCGGGGGGGCATAGGAGATACGCAGTATTTT
abundance: NA
v_gene: TRBV5-6
j_gene: TRBJ2-3
d_gene: TRBD2

CDR3aa: CASSPRTGVGREQYF
CDR3nt: TGTGCCAGCAGTCCTAGGACTGGTGTCGGACGCGAGCAGTACTTC
abundance: once
v_gene: TRBV6-5
j_gene: TRBJ2-7
d_gene: NA

CDR3aa: CATSRDRVYGYTF
CDR3nt: TGTGCCACCAGCAGGGACAGGGTCTATGGCTACACCTTC
abundance: NA
v_gene: TRBV15
j_gene: TRBJ1-2
d_gene: TRBD1

CDR3aa: CASSKLADTGELFF
CDR3nt: TGTGCCAGCAGCAAACTAGCGGACACCGGGGAGCTGTTTTTT
abundance: NA
v_gene: TRBV21-1
j_gene: TRBJ2-2
d_gene: NA

CDR3aa: CASSVSDRGLSEAFF
CDR3nt: TGTGCCAGCAGCGTATCGGACAGGGGGCTTTCTGAAGCTTTCTTT
abundance: NA
v_gene: TRBV9
j_gene: TRBJ1-1
d_gene: TRBD1

CDR3aa: CASSPQGTGIYGYTF
CDR3nt: TGTGCCAGCAGTCCACAAGGTACAGGGATCTATGGCTACACCTTC
abundance: NA
v_gene: TRBV27
j_gene: TRBJ1-2
d_gene: NA

CDR3aa: CAWSVAGAYLLRSPLHF
CDR3nt: TGTGCCTGGAGTGTCGCAGGGGCCTACCTTTTGCGATCACCCCTCCACTTT
abundance: NA
v_gene: TRBV30
j_gene: TRBJ1-6
d_gene: NA

CDR3aa: CASSQVSVPFQFF
CDR3nt: TGCGCCAGCAGCCAAGTCTCAGTTCCCTTTCAGTTCTTC
abundance: NA
v_gene: TRBV4-1
j_gene: TRBJ2-1
d_gene: NA

CDR3aa: CASSIQGARYGYTF
CDR3nt: TGTGCCAGTAGTATACAGGGGGCGCGGTATGGCTACACCTTC
abundance: NA
v_gene: TRBV19
j_gene: TRBJ1-2
d_gene: TRBD1

CDR3aa: CASSPGEGAYNSPLHF
CDR3nt: TGTGCCAGCTCACCTGGGGAAGGGGCTTATAATTCACCCCTCCACTTT
abundance: NA
v_gene: TRBV18
j_gene: TRBJ1-6
d_gene: NA

CDR3aa: CASSVGQGGYGYTF
CDR3nt: TGTGCCAGCAGTGTCGGACAGGGGGGGTATGGCTACACCTTC
abundance: NA
v_gene: TRBV2
j_gene: TRBJ1-2
d_gene: TRBD1

CDR3aa: CAWSVGADEKLFF
CDR3nt: TGTGCCTGGAGTGTAGGGGCGGATGAAAAACTGTTTTTT
abundance: NA
v_gene: TRBV30
j_gene: TRBJ1-4
d_gene: NA

CDR3aa: CASSETGAYEQYF
CDR3nt: TGCGCCAGCAGCGAGACAGGGGCCTACGAGCAGTACTTC
abundance: few
v_gene: TRBV5-1
j_gene: TRBJ2-7
d_gene: TRBD1

CDR3aa: CASSLRSRGSTDTQYF
CDR3nt: TGTGCCAGCAGCTTAAGGTCGCGGGGAAGCACAGATACGCAGTATTTT
abundance: NA
v_gene: TRBV7-3
j_gene: TRBJ2-3
d_gene: NA

CDR3aa: CASSAAGTGYGYTF
CDR3nt: TGTGCCAGCAGCGCCGCCGGGACAGGGTATGGCTACACCTTC
abundance: NA
v_gene: TRBV7-8
j_gene: TRBJ1-2
d_gene: TRBD1

CDR3aa: CATSGAQGDQPQHF
CDR3nt: TGTGCCACCAGCGGGGCGCAGGGGGACCAGCCCCAGCATTTT
abundance: NA
v_gene: TRBV15
j_gene: TRBJ1-5
d_gene: TRBD1

CDR3aa: CASSYSGDYEQYF
CDR3nt: TGTGCCAGCAGTTACTCAGGGGACTACGAGCAGTACTTC
abundance: NA
v_gene: TRBV6-5
j_gene: TRBJ2-7
d_gene: NA

CDR3aa: CASSHERGLVYNEQFF
CDR3nt: TGTGCCAGCAGCCATGAGCGGGGCTTAGTCTACAATGAGCAGTTCTTC
abundance: NA
v_gene: TRBV5-6
j_gene: TRBJ2-1
d_gene: TRBD2

CDR3aa: CASRPREGGTGWPGNTIYF
CDR3nt: TGTGCCAGCAGGCCTAGAGAAGGGGGGACAGGGTGGCCTGGAAACACCATATATTTT
abundance: NA
v_gene: TRBV7-9
j_gene: TRBJ1-3
d_gene: TRBD1

CDR3aa: CATKLGANTEAFF
CDR3nt: TGTGCCACCAAATTAGGGGCGAACACTGAAGCTTTCTTT
abundance: NA
v_gene: TRBV12-3/TRBV12-4
j_gene: TRBJ1-1
d_gene: NA

CDR3aa: CSVVGASYEQYF
CDR3nt: TGCAGCGTTGTGGGCGCGAGCTACGAGCAGTACTTC
abundance: NA
v_gene: TRBV29-1
j_gene: TRBJ2-7
d_gene: NA

CDR3aa: CATSRDRGGYGYTF
CDR3nt: TGTGCCACCAGCAGAGACAGGGGTGGCTATGGCTACACCTTC
abundance: NA
v_gene: TRBV15
j_gene: TRBJ1-2
d_gene: NA

CDR3aa: CASSWGPNQPQHF
CDR3nt: TGTGCCAGCAGCTGGGGCCCCAATCAGCCCCAGCATTTT
abundance: NA
v_gene: TRBV5-4
j_gene: TRBJ1-5
d_gene: NA

CDR3aa: CASRHIDRGGRQPQHF
CDR3nt: TGTGCCAGCAGACACATTGACAGGGGCGGTAGACAGCCCCAGCATTTT
abundance: few
v_gene: TRBV6-4
j_gene: TRBJ1-5
d_gene: TRBD1

CDR3aa: CASSPGTASTDTQYF
CDR3nt: TGCGCCAGCAGCCCCGGGACAGCTAGCACAGATACGCAGTATTTT
abundance: NA
v_gene: TRBV5-1
j_gene: TRBJ2-3
d_gene: TRBD1

CDR3aa: CASILGPGQGASRGYTF
CDR3nt: TGTGCCAGCATCCTGGGCCCGGGACAGGGGGCATCAAGGGGCTACACCTTC
abundance: NA
v_gene: TRBV5-6
j_gene: TRBJ1-2
d_gene: TRBD1

CDR3aa: CASSQVATHGYTF
CDR3nt: TGTGCCAGCAGCCAAGTGGCGACACATGGCTACACCTTC
abundance: NA
v_gene: TRBV3-1/TRBV3-2
j_gene: TRBJ1-2
d_gene: NA

CDR3aa: CASSLRGTQPQHF
CDR3nt: TGTGCCAGCAGCTTACGGGGAACTCAGCCCCAGCATTTT
abundance: NA
v_gene: TRBV7-9
j_gene: TRBJ1-5
d_gene: NA

CDR3aa: CASSVSGGTGTEAFF
CDR3nt: TGTGCCAGCAGCGTGAGCGGAGGCACGGGCACTGAAGCTTTCTTT
abundance: NA
v_gene: TRBV9
j_gene: TRBJ1-1
d_gene: NA

CDR3aa: CASSRTANYGYTF
CDR3nt: TGTGCCAGCAGTCGGACAGCTAACTATGGCTACACCTTC
abundance: few
v_gene: TRBV12-3/TRBV12-4
j_gene: TRBJ1-2
d_gene: NA

CDR3aa: CASSLVRGNTEAFF
CDR3nt: TGTGCCAGCAGCTTAGTTCGAGGGAACACTGAAGCTTTCTTT
abundance: NA
v_gene: TRBV7-8
j_gene: TRBJ1-1
d_gene: NA

CDR3aa: CASSRLIQGHNEQFF
CDR3nt: TGTGCCAGCAGCCGTCTAATCCAGGGGCACAATGAGCAGTTCTTC
abundance: NA
v_gene: TRBV11-2
j_gene: TRBJ2-1
d_gene: NA

CDR3aa: CASSEVDRGGEKLFF
CDR3nt: TGCGCCAGCAGTGAGGTGGACAGGGGAGGGGAAAAACTGTTTTTT
abundance: NA
v_gene: TRBV10-2
j_gene: TRBJ1-4
d_gene: TRBD1

CDR3aa: CASSLGGSYNEQFF
CDR3nt: TGTGCCAGCAGCTTAGGGGGGTCCTACAATGAGCAGTTCTTC
abundance: NA
v_gene: TRBV7-3
j_gene: TRBJ2-1
d_gene: NA

CDR3aa: CAWSFGGDQPQHF
CDR3nt: TGTGCCTGGAGTTTTGGGGGCGATCAGCCCCAGCATTTT
abundance: NA
v_gene: TRBV30
j_gene: TRBJ1-5
d_gene: NA

CDR3aa: CASSELARGGNEQFF
CDR3nt: TGTGCCAGCAGTGAACTAGCGAGAGGGGGCAATGAGCAGTTCTTC
abundance: NA
v_gene: TRBV9
j_gene: TRBJ2-1
d_gene: NA

CDR3aa: CASRPPAGGDIQYF
CDR3nt: TGTGCCAGCAGACCCCCGGCAGGGGGAGACATTCAGTACTTC
abundance: NA
v_gene: TRBV6-6
j_gene: TRBJ2-4
d_gene: TRBD1

CDR3aa: CASSLGTSGGATTDTQYF
CDR3nt: TGTGCCAGCAGCTTAGGGACTAGCGGGGGGGCCACCACAGATACGCAGTATTTT
abundance: NA
v_gene: TRBV7-9
j_gene: TRBJ2-3
d_gene: TRBD2

CDR3aa: CAISLGLAGFSYNEQFF
CDR3nt: TGTGCCATCAGCCTGGGACTAGCGGGCTTCTCCTACAATGAGCAGTTCTTC
abundance: NA
v_gene: TRBV10-3
j_gene: TRBJ2-1
d_gene: TRBD2

CDR3aa: CASSSRGLYEAFF
CDR3nt: TGTGCCAGCAGCTCTAGGGGACTCTATGAAGCTTTCTTT
abundance: NA
v_gene: TRBV7-9
j_gene: TRBJ1-1
d_gene: NA

CDR3aa: CASSKTSGRGNVRDTQYF
CDR3nt: TGTGCCAGCAGCAAGACTAGCGGGAGAGGGAACGTAAGAGATACGCAGTATTTT
abundance: NA
v_gene: TRBV7-2
j_gene: TRBJ2-3
d_gene: TRBD2

CDR3aa: CASSSTGNTEAFF
CDR3nt: TGTGCCAGCAGCTCAACAGGAAACACTGAAGCTTTCTTT
abundance: NA
v_gene: TRBV7-9
j_gene: TRBJ1-1
d_gene: NA

CDR3aa: CASTLGGAANEKLFF
CDR3nt: TGTGCCAGTACCCTCGGAGGCGCGGCTAATGAAAAACTGTTTTTT
abundance: NA
v_gene: TRBV19
j_gene: TRBJ1-4
d_gene: NA